This T cell receptor beta chain was sequenced in a study of T cell responses to AZD1222 COVID-19 vaccine. Notes on the study in general: Baseline seropositivity characterized only a handful of AZD1222 recipients. Most donors were white British and more were female, and clonal diversity was possibly underestimated.

On this clone: Its cognate antigen is unknown.

Sequenced by immunoSEQ multiplex PCR; TCRdb stores in-frame clones only, minus some. The profile shows just under 85,000 clones, about 84% of them singletons. The TCR sequence derives from an adult in good health. Material: peripheral blood, obtained on day 0 of AZD1222 vaccination.

DNA for the CDR3: TGTGCCAGCAGTGAAGGCCTACAACGGAACACTGAAGCTTTCTTT. It translates to CASSEGLQRNTEAFF. This chain joins TRBV2 and TRBJ1-1; D unresolved. The CDR3 runs 15 residues. Trimming left V 1 base short and J 1 base short, with 10 bases between. Germline V gene lookup returns CDR1 SNHLY and CDR2 FYNNEI.